This TCR beta chain is from a study of patients and donors after allogeneic stem cell transplantation. Germline V CDR1 and CDR2: MNHEY, SVGEGT. The V end was cut by 3 bases, the J end by 3 bases, with 14 bases between. This CDR3 has 15 amino acids. TCRdb fed the RT-PCR reads into MiXCR, producing one record per CDR3 protein. This sample has about 160,000 distinct CDR3 sequences; about 40% occur once, and the top ten carry around half. The sample comprised blood, either unsorted or a sorted T cell fraction (not recorded which). The chain combines TRBV6-2 or TRBV6-3 with TRBJ1-1, with D hard to call. The receptor's source is a human donor who was either an allogeneic HSCT recipient or a stem cell or donor lymphocyte infusion donor (not recorded which). It is not recorded whose cells these are; they may come from a transplant donor. In DNA, the CDR3 is TGTGCCAGCAGTTATTCGCGGGGTACGGACACTGAAGCTTTCTTT. It codes for CASSYSRGTDTEAFF.